This T cell receptor (beta chain) was profiled in a study of control samples from healthy donors and cancer patients. Assay used: immunoSEQ multiplex PCR; TCRdb lists only in-frame clones, some missing. The sample lists about 69,000 clones, roughly 84% seen once, with roughly 3.1% in the top ten. V lost 0 bases and J 6 bases, leaving 14 bases between the germline ends. The CDR3 consists of 14 residues. Germline V gene data show CDR1 as GTSNPN and CDR2 as SVGIG (reference sequence). The gene calls are TRBV30 and TRBJ1-2; TRBD1 might be the D (5 bases). Sequenced: PBMCs. The receptor was isolated from a woman between 50 and 59 years old with lung cancer. The CDR3 nucleotides are TGTGCCTGGAGTGTCCCCGGGGGGAGTAATGGCTACACCTTC. It specifies CAWSVPGGSNGYTF. Filled out from reference TRBV30 and TRBJ1-2, the complete variable domain reads SQTIHQWPATLVQPVGSPLSLECTVEGTSNPNLYWYRQAAGRGLQLLFYSVGIGQISSEVPQNLSASRPQDRQFILSSKKLLLSDSGFYLCAWSVPGGSNGYTFGSGTRLTVV.